The subject of this entry is one T cell receptor beta chain. Its cognate antigen is unknown. The data were taken from a study of cytomegalovirus exposure and HLA in healthy donors. The study's findings and limits: In a later analysis, productive TCRs from donors in an Asian-associated ancestry cluster reportedly carried fewer N-insertions than the cohort mean.

CDR1 is SQVTM and CDR2 is ANQGSEA in the germline V gene. Trimming took 7 bases from V and 0 from J, leaving 12 bases between them. The CDR3 loop spans 14 amino acids. Both 60 Vbeta primers and 13 Jbeta primers went into the PCR. Profiled with immunoSEQ multiplex PCR; TCRdb holds only in-frame clones, not every one. The data contain fewer than 150,000 clones, around three quarters of them singletons. The rearrangement uses TRBV29-1 and TRBJ2-2; D remains ambiguous. The sequence was obtained from a man between 40 and 49 years old in good health and CMV-seropositive. Sequences were obtained from PBMCs. The DNA of the CDR3 is TGCAGCGCAAAAACCGGTGCGAACACCGGGGAGCTGTTTTTT. Its protein is CSAKTGANTGELFF.